This TCR beta chain came from a study of early T cells in non-severe SARS-CoV-2 infection. Study in general: Sequencing was performed on bulk RNA from unsorted whole blood, leaving chains unpaired.

Individual cDNA molecules were tagged with unique molecular identifiers, the study reported. TCRdb passed the 5' RACE reads through MiXCR, listing each CDR3 protein once. The sample shows 80,000 to 95,000 distinct CDR3 sequences, about 15% of them seen only once. CDR1 SEHNR and CDR2 FQNEAQ come from the germline V gene (reference sequence). Trimming stripped 11 bases from V and 3 bases from J, with 8 bases between. The CDR3 runs 12 residues. On this clonotype itself: Antigen: not known.

Study conclusions and caveats: VDJdb matching, biased toward anti-spike CD8 responses, missed private and CD4 specificities.

The sequencing here drew on whole blood, taken at baseline. This chain connects TRBV7-9 to TRBJ2-6; no clear D. This clonotype originated in an adult who was a healthcare worker with PCR-confirmed SARS-CoV-2 infection or an uninfected control (not recorded which). The CDR3: CAWSRGANVLTF. CDR3 DNA: TGTGCCTGGTCCCGTGGGGCCAACGTCCTGACTTTC. The full variable domain, its missing parts supplied by reference TRBV7-9 and TRBJ2-6, is DTGVSQNPRHKITKRGQNVTFRCDPISEHNRLYWYRQTLGQGPEFLTYFQNEAQLEKSRLLSDRFSAERPKGSFSTLEIQRTEQGDSAMYLCAWSRGANVLTFGAGSRLTVL.